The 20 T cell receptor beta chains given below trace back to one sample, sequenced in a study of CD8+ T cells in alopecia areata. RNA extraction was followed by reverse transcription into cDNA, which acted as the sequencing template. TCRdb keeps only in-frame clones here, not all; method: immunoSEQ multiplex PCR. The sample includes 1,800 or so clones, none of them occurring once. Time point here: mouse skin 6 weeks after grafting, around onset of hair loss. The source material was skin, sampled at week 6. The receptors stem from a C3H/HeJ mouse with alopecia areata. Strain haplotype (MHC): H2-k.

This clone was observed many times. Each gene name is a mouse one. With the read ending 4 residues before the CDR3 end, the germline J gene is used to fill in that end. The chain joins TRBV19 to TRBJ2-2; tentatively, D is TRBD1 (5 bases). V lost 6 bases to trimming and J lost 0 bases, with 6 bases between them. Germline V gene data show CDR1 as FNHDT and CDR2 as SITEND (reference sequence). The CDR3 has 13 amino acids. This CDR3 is CASKTANTGQLYF. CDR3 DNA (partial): TGTGCCAGCAAGACAGCAAACACCGGG.

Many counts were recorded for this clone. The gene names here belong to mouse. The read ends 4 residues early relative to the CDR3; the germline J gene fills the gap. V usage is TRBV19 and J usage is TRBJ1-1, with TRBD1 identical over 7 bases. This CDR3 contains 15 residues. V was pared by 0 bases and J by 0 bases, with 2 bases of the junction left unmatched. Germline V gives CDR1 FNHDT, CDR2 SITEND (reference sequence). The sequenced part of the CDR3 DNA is TGTGCCAGCAGTATAGAGGGGACAGCAAACACA. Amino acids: CASSIEGTANT. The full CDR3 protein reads CASSIEGTANTEVFF. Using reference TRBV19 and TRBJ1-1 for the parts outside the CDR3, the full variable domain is GGIITQTPKFLIGQEGQKLTLKCQQNFNHDTMYWYRQDSGKGLRLIYYSITENDLQKGDLSEGYDASREKKSSFSLTVTSAQKNEMAVFLCASSIEGTANTEVFFGKGTRLTVV.

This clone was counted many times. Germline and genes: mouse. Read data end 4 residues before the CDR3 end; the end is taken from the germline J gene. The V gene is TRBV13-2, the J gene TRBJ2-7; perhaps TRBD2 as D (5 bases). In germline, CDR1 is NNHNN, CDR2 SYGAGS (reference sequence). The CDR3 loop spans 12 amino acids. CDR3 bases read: TGTGCCAGCGGTGATGTGGGGTAT. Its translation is CASGDVGY. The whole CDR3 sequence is CASGDVGYEQYF.

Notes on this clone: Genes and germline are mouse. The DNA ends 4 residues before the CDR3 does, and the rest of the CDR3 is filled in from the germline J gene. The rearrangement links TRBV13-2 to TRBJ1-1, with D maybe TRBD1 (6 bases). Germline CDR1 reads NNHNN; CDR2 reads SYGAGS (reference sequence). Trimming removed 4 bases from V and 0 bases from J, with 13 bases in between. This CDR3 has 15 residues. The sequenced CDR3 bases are TGTGCCAGCGGTCCAGGGGTCCTTGCAAACACA. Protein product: CASGPGVLANT. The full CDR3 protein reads CASGPGVLANTEVFF.

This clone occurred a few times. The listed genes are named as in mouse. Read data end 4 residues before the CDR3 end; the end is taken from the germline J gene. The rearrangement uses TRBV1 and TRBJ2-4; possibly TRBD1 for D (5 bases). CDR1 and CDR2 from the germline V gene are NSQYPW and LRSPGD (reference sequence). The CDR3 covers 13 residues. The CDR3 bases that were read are TGCACCTGCAGTGCAGAAGACAGAAAC. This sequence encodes CTCSAEDRN. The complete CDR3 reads CTCSAEDRNTLYF.

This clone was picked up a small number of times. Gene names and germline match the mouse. CDR3: CAWSPQTGLYAEQFF. The CDR3 bases that were read are TGTGCCTGGAGCCCCCAGACTGGGCTCTATGCT. The genes are TRBV31 and TRBJ2-1, with TRBD2 matching 7 bases. The CDR3 end is not reached by the read, which stops 4 residues before it; the germline J gene fills it in. The length of the CDR3 is 15 residues. Germline CDR1 and CDR2: GKSSPN and SITVG. V lost 3 bases to trimming and J lost 3 bases; unmatched junction nucleotides: 8.

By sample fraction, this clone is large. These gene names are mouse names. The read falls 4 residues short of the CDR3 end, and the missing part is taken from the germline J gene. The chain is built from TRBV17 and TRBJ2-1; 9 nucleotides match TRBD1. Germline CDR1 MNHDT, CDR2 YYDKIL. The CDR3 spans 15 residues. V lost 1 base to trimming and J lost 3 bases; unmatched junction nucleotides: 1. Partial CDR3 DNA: TGTGCTAGCAGTAGAGCGACAGGGGGCTATGCT. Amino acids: CASSRATGGYA. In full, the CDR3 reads CASSRATGGYAEQFF.

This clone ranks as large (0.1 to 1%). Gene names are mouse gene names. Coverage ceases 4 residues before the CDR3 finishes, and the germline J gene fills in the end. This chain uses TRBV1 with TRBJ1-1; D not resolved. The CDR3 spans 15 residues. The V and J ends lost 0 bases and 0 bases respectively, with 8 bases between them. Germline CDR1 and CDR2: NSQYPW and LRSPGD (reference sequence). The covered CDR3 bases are TGCACCTGCAGTGCAGATTCGACATCAAACACA. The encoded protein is CTCSADSTSNT. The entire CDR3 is CTCSADSTSNTEVFF. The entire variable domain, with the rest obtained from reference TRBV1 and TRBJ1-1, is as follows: VTLLEQNPRWRLVPRGQAVNLRCILKNSQYPWMSWYQQDLQKQLQWLFTLRSPGDKEVKSLPGADYLATRVTDTELRLQVANMSQGRTLYCTCSADSTSNTEVFFGKGTRLTVV.

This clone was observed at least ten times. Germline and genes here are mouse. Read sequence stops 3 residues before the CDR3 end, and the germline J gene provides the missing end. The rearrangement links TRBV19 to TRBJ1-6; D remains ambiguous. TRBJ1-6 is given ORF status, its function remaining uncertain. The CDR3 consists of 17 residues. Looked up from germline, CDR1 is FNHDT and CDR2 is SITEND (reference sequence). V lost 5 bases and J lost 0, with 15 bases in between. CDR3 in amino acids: CASSRRQIHSYNSPLYF. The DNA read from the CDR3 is TGTGCCAGCAGCAGAAGACAAATTCATTCCTATAATTCGCCC.

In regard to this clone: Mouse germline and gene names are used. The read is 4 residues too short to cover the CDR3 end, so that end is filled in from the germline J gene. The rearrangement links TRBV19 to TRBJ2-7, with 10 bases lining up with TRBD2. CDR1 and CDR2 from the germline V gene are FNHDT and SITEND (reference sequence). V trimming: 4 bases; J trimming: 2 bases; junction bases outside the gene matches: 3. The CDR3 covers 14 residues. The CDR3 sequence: CASSSWGGAYEQYF. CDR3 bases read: TGTGCCAGCAGTTCCTGGGGGGGCGCCTAT. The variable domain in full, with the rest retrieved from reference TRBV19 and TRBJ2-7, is GGIITQTPKFLIGQEGQKLTLKCQQNFNHDTMYWYRQDSGKGLRLIYYSITENDLQKGDLSEGYDASREKKSSFSLTVTSAQKNEMAVFLCASSSWGGAYEQYFGPGTRLTVL.

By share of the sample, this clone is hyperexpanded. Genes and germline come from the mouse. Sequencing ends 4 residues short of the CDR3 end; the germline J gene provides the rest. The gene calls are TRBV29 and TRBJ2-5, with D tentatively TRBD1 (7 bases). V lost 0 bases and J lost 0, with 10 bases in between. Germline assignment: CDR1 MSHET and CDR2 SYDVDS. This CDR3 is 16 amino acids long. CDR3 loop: CASSLSQGGNQDTQYF. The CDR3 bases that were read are TGTGCTAGCAGTTTATCGCAGGGGGGTAACCAAGAC.

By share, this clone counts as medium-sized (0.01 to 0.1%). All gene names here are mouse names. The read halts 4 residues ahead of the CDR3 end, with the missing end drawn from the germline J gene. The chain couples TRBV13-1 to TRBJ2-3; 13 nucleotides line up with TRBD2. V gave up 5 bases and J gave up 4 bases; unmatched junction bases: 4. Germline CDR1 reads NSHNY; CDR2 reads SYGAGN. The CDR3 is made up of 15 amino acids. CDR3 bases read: TGTGCCAGCAGAGGACTGGGGGGGCGCCCAGAA. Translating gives CASRGLGGRPE. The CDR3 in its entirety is CASRGLGGRPETLYF.

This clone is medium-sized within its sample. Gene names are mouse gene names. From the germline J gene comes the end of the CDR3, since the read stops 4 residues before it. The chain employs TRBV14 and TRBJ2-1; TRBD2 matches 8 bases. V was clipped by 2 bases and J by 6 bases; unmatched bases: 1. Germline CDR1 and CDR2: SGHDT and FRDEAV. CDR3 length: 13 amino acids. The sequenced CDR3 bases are TGTGCCAGCAGTTTGGGGGGGCTTGCT. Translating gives CASSLGGLA. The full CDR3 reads CASSLGGLAEQFF.

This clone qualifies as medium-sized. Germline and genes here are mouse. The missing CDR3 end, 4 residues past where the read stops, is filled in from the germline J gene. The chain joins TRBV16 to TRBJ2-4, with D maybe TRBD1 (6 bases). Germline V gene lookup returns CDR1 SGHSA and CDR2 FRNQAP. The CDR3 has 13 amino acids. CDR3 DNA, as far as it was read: TGTGCAAGCAGCCCTGGACAGAAAAAC. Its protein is CASSPGQKN. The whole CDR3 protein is CASSPGQKNTLYF.

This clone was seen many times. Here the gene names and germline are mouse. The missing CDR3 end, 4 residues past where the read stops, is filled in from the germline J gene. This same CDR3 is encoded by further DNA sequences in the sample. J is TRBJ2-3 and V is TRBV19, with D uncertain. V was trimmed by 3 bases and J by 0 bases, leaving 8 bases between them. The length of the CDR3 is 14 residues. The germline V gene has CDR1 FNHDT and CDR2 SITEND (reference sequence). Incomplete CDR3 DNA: TGTGCCAGCAGTAGATTGGGTAGTGCAGAA. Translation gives CASSRLGSAE. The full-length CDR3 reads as CASSRLGSAETLYF.

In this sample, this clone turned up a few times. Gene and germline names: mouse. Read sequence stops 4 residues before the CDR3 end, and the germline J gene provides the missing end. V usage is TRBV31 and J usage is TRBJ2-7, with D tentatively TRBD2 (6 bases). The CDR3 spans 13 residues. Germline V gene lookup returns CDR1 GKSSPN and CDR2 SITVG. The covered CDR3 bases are TGTGCCTGGAGTCTGGGGGGTACTTAT. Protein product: CAWSLGGTY. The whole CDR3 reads CAWSLGGTYEQYF.

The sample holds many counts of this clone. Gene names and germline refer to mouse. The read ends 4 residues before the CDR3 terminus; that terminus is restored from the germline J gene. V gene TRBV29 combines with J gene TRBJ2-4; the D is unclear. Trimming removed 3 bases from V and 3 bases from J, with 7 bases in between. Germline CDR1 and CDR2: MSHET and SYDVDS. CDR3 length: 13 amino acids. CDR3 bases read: TGTGCTAGCAGTTTCCTCTGGCAAAAC. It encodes CASSFLWQN. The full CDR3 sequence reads CASSFLWQNTLYF. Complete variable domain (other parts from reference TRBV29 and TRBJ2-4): DMKVTQMPRYLIKRMGENVLLECGQDMSHETMYWYRQDPGLGLQLIYISYDVDSNSEGDIPKGYRVSRKKREHFSLILDSAKTNQTSVYFCASSFLWQNTLYFGAGTRLSVL.

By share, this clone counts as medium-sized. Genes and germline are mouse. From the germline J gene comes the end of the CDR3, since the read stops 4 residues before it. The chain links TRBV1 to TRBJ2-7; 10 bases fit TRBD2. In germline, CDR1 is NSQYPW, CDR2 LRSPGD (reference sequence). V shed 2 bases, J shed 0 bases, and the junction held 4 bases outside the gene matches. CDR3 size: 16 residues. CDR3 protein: CTCSALGGRGSYEQYF. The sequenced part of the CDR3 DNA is TGCACCTGCAGTGCACTGGGGGGGCGCGGCTCCTAT.

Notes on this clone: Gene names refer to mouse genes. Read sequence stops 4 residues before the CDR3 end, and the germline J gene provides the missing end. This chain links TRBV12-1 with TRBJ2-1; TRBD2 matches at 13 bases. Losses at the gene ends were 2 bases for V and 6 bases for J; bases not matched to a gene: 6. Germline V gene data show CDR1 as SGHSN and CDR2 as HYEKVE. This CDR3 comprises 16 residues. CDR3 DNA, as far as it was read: TGTGCCAGCTCTCCCCCTTGGGACTGGGGGGGTGCT. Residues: CASSPPWDWGGA. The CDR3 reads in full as CASSPPWDWGGAEQFF.

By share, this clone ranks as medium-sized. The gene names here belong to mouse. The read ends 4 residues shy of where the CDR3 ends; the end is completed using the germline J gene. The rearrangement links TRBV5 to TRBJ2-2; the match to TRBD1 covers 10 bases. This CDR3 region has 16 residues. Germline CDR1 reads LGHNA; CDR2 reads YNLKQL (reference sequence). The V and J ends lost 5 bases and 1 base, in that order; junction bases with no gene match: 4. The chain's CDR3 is CASSWDRGKNTGQLYF. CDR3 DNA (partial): TGTGCCAGCAGCTGGGACAGGGGAAAAAACACCGGG.